This T cell receptor (beta chain) was profiled in a study of identical twins. V shed 6 bases and J 0 bases; nucleotides not matched to a gene: 8. The CDR3 consists of 17 residues. TCRdb itself ran the 5' RACE reads through MiXCR, one entry per CDR3 protein. The repertoire holds 570,000 or so distinct CDR3 sequences, with over 8.5% as singletons. This clonotype has ten or more counts. This same sample was also taken into another study, of yellow fever vaccine responses in identical twins.

The TCR comes from a woman between 18 and 30 years old in good health. What was sequenced was PBMCs. This sequence joins TRBV12-3 or TRBV12-4 and TRBJ2-6; 7 bases align to TRBD1. The chain's CDR3 is CASRGTVPFSGANVLTF. CDR3 nucleotides: TGTGCCAGCAGGGGGACAGTTCCCTTCTCTGGGGCCAACGTCCTGACTTTC.